Listed below are T cell receptor beta chains from one sample, sequenced in a study of blood T cell repertoires in COVID-19. Only in-frame clones appear in the TCRdb table, and some are missing; sequencing was by immunoSEQ multiplex PCR. The sample has about 270,000 clones, less than 90% seen once; the top ten hold about 3%. The sequenced material came from PBMCs or T cells enriched from blood (not recorded which). These receptor sequences come from a woman aged 50 to 60 who had recovered from COVID-19. The conserved cysteine and the conserved F or W are not part of the CDR3 here.

v_gene	j_gene	CDR3aa
TRBV6-2/TRBV6-3	TRBJ1-6	ASSYTGSGSPLH
TRBV29-1	TRBJ1-5	SVVNRDNQPQH
TRBV7-2	TRBJ2-3	ASSPLAGGPDTQY
TRBV5-1	TRBJ1-2	ASSLIGVNYGYT
TRBV19	TRBJ2-1	ASSSLTSGSSEQF
TRBV19	TRBJ1-1	ASSILGQGVVTEAF
TRBV6-5	TRBJ1-1	ASSYSGAGEAF
TRBV25-1	TRBJ2-7	ASSARQGLAGGYEQY
TRBV5-1	TRBJ2-7	ASSLGVAGVGSYEQY
TRBV7-2	TRBJ2-7	ASSPQGAPTYEQY
TRBV7-3	TRBJ2-4	ASSLGLAGDKNIQY
TRBV7-2	TRBJ1-1	ASSLGTGTKNTEAF